The 11 T cell receptor beta chains in this list originate from one sample, sequenced in a study of shared clonotypes between healthy human individuals. Data came from immunoSEQ multiplex PCR; TCRdb stores just in-frame clones and leaves some out. This table holds around 990,000 clones, around 77% found once. The sequencing sample was made of memory CD4+ T cells from PBMCs. Subset here: CD45RA-negative fraction. The source of these receptors is a man aged 18 to 30 in good health. Some clones in this sample may be carry-over from other donors' samples.

V gene TRBV5-4 combines with J gene TRBJ2-3; 14 bases fit TRBD2. The J segment lost 2 bases and the V segment lost 0 bases, leaving 11 bases of the junction unmatched. Germline assignment: CDR1 SGHNT and CDR2 YYREEE (reference sequence). The CDR3 totals 20 residues. The CDR3 spells CASSLAGTSGSLRSTDTQYF. The CDR3 DNA sequence: TGTGCCAGCAGCTTGGCGGGGACTAGCGGGAGTTTAAGATCCACAGATACGCAGTATTTT.

This clone was seen once. The rearrangement joins TRBV7-9 to TRBJ2-5; the D gene is possibly TRBD1 (6 bases). V was trimmed by 4 bases and J by 7 bases, leaving 16 bases between them. The CDR3 contains 14 residues. The germline V gene encodes CDR1 SEHNR and CDR2 FQNEAQ (reference sequence). Here the CDR3 reads CASSYQGYEGTQYF. The CDR3 DNA reads TGTGCCAGCAGCTATCAGGGGTACGAGGGGACCCAGTACTTC.

The rearrangement joins TRBV5-6 to TRBJ1-1, with 8 bases fitting TRBD1. With V trimmed by 3 bases and J by 0 bases, 4 bases remained unmatched. Per the germline V gene, CDR1 is SGHDT and CDR2 is YYEEEE. The CDR3 is 15 residues long. The CDR3 coding sequence is TGTGCCAGCAGCTGGACAGGGACGATGAACACTGAAGCTTTCTTT. This gives the protein CASSWTGTMNTEAFF.

This clone was counted at least ten times. This sequence joins TRBV4-1 and TRBJ1-1, with 8 bases aligning to TRBD1. This CDR3 has 15 amino acids. From germline, CDR1 is MGHRA and CDR2 YSYEKL. Trimming removed 3 bases from V and 5 bases from J; junction bases left unmatched: 8. DNA of the CDR3: TGCGCCAGCAGCCAGGGTCGGACAGGGCAAACTGAAGCTTTCTTT. Protein: CASSQGRTGQTEAFF.

The genes are TRBV7-2 and TRBJ2-3; 8 bases line up with TRBD2. Per the germline V gene, CDR1 is SGHTA and CDR2 is FQGNSA. V lost 5 bases to trimming and J lost 5 bases; unmatched junction nucleotides: 12. The CDR3 loop spans 16 amino acids. The CDR3 reads CASSRASSGSKDTQYF. In DNA form, the CDR3 reads TGTGCCAGCAGCCGGGCCTCTAGCGGGTCTAAAGATACGCAGTATTTT.

The rearrangement joins TRBV9 to TRBJ2-5, with 11 bases lining up with TRBD2. V trimming: 3 bases; J trimming: 2 bases; junction bases outside the gene matches: 3. Germline V gives CDR1 SGDLS, CDR2 YYNGEE. The CDR3 length is 15 residues. The CDR3 bases are TGTGCCAGCAGCGAGGGACTAGCGGCTCAAGAGACCCAGTACTTC. Encoded protein: CASSEGLAAQETQYF.

Here the CDR3 reads CASTLAGAQYF. As DNA, the CDR3 is TGTGCCAGCACGTTAGCGGGAGCGCAGTATTTT. V gene TRBV2 combines with J gene TRBJ2-3, with 9 bases lining up with TRBD2. The germline gives CDR1 SNHLY, CDR2 FYNNEI. This CDR3 has 11 amino acids. V trimming: 7 bases; J trimming: 10 bases; junction bases outside the gene matches: 3.

In the case of this clone: At one end, the junction sequence differs from germline, possibly due to a read error. V usage is TRBV7-3 and J usage is TRBJ2-7; TRBD1 is a possible D gene (6 bases). From germline, CDR1 is SGHTA and CDR2 FQGTGA. This CDR3 region has 11 residues. The CDR3 is CASSLTGFRYF. The CDR3, as DNA: TGTGCCAGCAGCCTAACAGGGTTTCGGTACTTC.

The chain has TRBV30 and TRBJ1-6; 7 positions match TRBD1. The junction had 17 bases not matched to a gene; V was cut back by 8 bases and J by 4 bases. The CDR3 runs to 17 residues. CDR1 GTSNPN and CDR2 SVGIG come from the germline V gene (reference sequence). The CDR3 DNA reads TGTGCCGGCCAGCCCGACAGGGCCCCAATGTATAATTCACCCCTCCACTTT. Protein: CAGQPDRAPMYNSPLHF.

The chain employs TRBV29-1 and TRBJ2-3; 11 bases line up with TRBD1. The V and J ends lost 7 bases and 3 bases, in that order; junction bases with no gene match: 6. This CDR3 is 14 amino acids long. Germline V gene sequence: CDR1 SQVTM, CDR2 ANQGSEA. CDR3 protein: CSAPRDRGTDTQYF. DNA for the CDR3: TGCAGCGCACCCCGGGACAGGGGGACAGATACGCAGTATTTT.

V is TRBV10-3 and J is TRBJ2-1; 10 bases align to TRBD2. Per germline, CDR1 ENHRY and CDR2 SYGVKD. The V segment lost 4 bases and the J segment 6 bases; nucleotides outside the gene matches: 12. The CDR3 runs 17 residues. The CDR3 DNA follows: TGTGCCATCAGTGTAGGGTCCGGACTAGCGGAGTCCAATGAGCAGTTCTTC. This sequence encodes CAISVGSGLAESNEQFF.